Listed below are T cell receptor beta chains from one sample, sequenced in a study of response to subunit inactivated influenza vaccine. MiXCR, applied by TCRdb to the RT-PCR reads, yields one record per CDR3 protein. Here the sample spans about 780,000 distinct CDR3 sequences, around 20% being singletons. This specimen was PBMCs from blood, taken 5 to 6 days after vaccination. These TCRs come from a man aged 50-59 years who received an inactivated influenza vaccine. Both conserved end residues are trimmed from each CDR3. Fields, in order: clone size, J gene, V gene, CDR3 protein. The listing skips clone size in some rows; elsewhere it reads once, few, many or a size class.

size: -
J: TRBJ2-3
V: TRBV12-3/TRBV12-4
CDR3: ASSLLGASDTQY

size: -
J: TRBJ2-7
V: TRBV9
CDR3: ASTKLGTSGLDEQY

size: few
J: TRBJ1-5
V: TRBV20-1
CDR3: SAFRGQGVQPQH

size: few
J: TRBJ1-4
V: TRBV7-9
CDR3: ASSVTGGRGEKLF

size: few
J: TRBJ2-7
V: TRBV12-3/TRBV12-4
CDR3: ASGSMVTLYEQY

size: -
J: TRBJ2-7
V: TRBV28
CDR3: ASLGQDSYEQY

size: few
J: TRBJ2-6
V: TRBV5-8
CDR3: ASSPRTSNLT

size: once
J: TRBJ1-1
V: TRBV12-5
CDR3: ASGLDTLTEAF

size: -
J: TRBJ2-1
V: TRBV9
CDR3: ASSVGLQSYNEQF

size: -
J: TRBJ2-2
V: TRBV20-1
CDR3: SGTSVNTGELF

size: many
J: TRBJ1-5
V: TRBV20-1
CDR3: SARDVGGDQPQH

size: few
J: TRBJ1-2
V: TRBV20-1
CDR3: SATNRGRNYGYT

size: few
J: TRBJ2-3
V: TRBV28
CDR3: ASSNPGSAQGTQY

size: few
J: TRBJ2-1
V: TRBV20-1
CDR3: SALKRIERNEQF

size: few
J: TRBJ2-3
V: TRBV20-1
CDR3: SASWTPSTDTQY

size: few
J: TRBJ2-2
V: TRBV12-3/TRBV12-4
CDR3: ASNTRAAGNTGELF

size: few
J: TRBJ2-2
V: TRBV5-1
CDR3: ASSLGGQGIGELF

size: -
J: TRBJ2-5
V: TRBV12-3/TRBV12-4
CDR3: ASSFFRPGQGVPSGETQY

size: -
J: TRBJ2-5
V: TRBV18
CDR3: ASLRRDSLQETQY

size: -
J: TRBJ2-1
V: TRBV7-2
CDR3: ASSRQTSGGANEQF

size: few
J: TRBJ1-2
V: TRBV10-3
CDR3: AISQTYYGYT